The sequence of this TCR beta chain was determined in a study of blood T cell repertoires in COVID-19. In the study's own analysis: Using reference gene primer amplification, nucleated cell counts were estimated. Clones were read by immunoSEQ multiplex PCR, and TCRdb kept only the in-frame ones, dropping some. That table furnishes V, J and clone size, whereas the DNA furnished D and trimming. The table has roughly 250,000 clones, 70% to 85% seen once. The CDR3 length is 12 residues. V shed 5 bases, J shed 4 bases, and the junction held 2 bases outside the gene matches. The chain recombines TRBV12-3 or TRBV12-4 with TRBJ2-7, with 7 positions matching TRBD2. The sample was peripheral blood. This sequence originates from a woman aged 40 to 55 with active or convalescent COVID-19. This CDR3 is CASSRGLYEQYF. In DNA, the CDR3 is TGTGCCAGCAGTAGGGGACTATACGAGCAGTACTTC.